These T cell receptor beta chains were read from a single sample in a study of control samples from healthy donors and cancer patients. Profiled with immunoSEQ multiplex PCR; TCRdb holds only in-frame clones, not every one. The sample lists over 100,000 clones, 75% to 95% occurring once. Sequencing used blood. These receptors all stem from a human donor in good health. The donor label of this sample is uncertain. The CDR3 runs from the conserved cysteine through the conserved F or W.

v_gene	j_gene	CDR3aa
TRBV19	TRBJ1-6	CASTTTGRTYNSPLHF
TRBV7-2	TRBJ1-1	CASSLGLGKNTEAFF
TRBV6-5	TRBJ1-5	CASRITGYPQHF
TRBV19	TRBJ2-1	CASSRTDGNEQFF
TRBV24-1	TRBJ2-7	CATSDLGGGSYEQYF
TRBV5-1	TRBJ2-3	CASSPSPGDTQYF
TRBV5-5	TRBJ1-2	CASSPGRRDGYTF
TRBV19	TRBJ1-6	CASSIPDREGSPLHF
TRBV7-9	TRBJ1-4	CASSFPDRGEKLFF
TRBV24-1	TRBJ2-3	CATRTGNADTQYF
TRBV24-1	TRBJ2-2	CATSKGFANTGELFF
TRBV24-1	TRBJ2-1	CATSRGEEGRSRDEQFF
TRBV19	TRBJ2-2	CASSNTGELFF
TRBV27	TRBJ2-7	CASSRELAGTYEQYF
TRBV7-9	TRBJ2-7	CASSKGGAFEQYF
TRBV6-1	TRBJ1-4	CASSDWEGFNEKLFF
TRBV5-4	TRBJ2-3	CASSLAGVTDTQYF
TRBV11-2	TRBJ1-3	CASSLLHGSGNTIYF
TRBV6-5	TRBJ2-5	CASCQGGVETQYF
TRBV21-1	TRBJ1-1	CASSNKSRGLGEAFF